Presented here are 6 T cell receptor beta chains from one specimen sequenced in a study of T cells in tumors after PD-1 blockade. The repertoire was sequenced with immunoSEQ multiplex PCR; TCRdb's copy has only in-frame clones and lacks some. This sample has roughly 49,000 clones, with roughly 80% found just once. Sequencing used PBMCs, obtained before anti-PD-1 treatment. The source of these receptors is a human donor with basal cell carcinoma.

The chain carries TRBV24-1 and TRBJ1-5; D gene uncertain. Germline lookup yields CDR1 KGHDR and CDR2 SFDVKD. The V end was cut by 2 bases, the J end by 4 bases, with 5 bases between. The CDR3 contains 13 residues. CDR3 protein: CATSDSGNQPQHF. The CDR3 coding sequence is TGTGCCACCAGTGATTCGGGGAATCAGCCCCAGCATTTT.

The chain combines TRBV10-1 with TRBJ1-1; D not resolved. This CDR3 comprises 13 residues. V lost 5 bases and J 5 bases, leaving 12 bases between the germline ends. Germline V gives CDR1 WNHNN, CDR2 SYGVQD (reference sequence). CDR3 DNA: TGCGCCAGCAGTAATAAGGGTAGGACTGAAGCTTTCTTT. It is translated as CASSNKGRTEAFF.

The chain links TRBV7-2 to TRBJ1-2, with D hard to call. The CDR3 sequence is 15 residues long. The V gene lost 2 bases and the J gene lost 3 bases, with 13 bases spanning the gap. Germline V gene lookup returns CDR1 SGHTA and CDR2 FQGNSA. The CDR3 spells CASSLFEGGDYGYTF. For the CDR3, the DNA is TGTGCCAGCAGCTTATTTGAAGGAGGAGACTATGGCTACACCTTC.

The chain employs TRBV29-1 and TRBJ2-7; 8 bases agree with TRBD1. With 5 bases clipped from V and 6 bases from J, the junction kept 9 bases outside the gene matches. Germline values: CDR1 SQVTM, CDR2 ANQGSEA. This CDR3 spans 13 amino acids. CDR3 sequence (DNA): TGCAGCGTTTCCGCTGGACAGGGTAGCGAGCAGTACTTC. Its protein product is CSVSAGQGSEQYF.

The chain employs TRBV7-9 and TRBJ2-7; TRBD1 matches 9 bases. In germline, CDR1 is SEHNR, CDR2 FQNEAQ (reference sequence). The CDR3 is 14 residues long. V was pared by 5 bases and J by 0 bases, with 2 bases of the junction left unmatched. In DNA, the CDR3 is TGTGCCAGCAGCAAGACAGGGGGCTCCTACGAGCAGTACTTC. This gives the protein CASSKTGGSYEQYF.

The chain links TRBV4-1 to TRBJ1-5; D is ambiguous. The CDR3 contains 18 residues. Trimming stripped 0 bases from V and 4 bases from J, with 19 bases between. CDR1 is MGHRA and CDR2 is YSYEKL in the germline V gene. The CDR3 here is CASSQDEQLMGPNQPQHF. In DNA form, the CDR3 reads TGCGCCAGCAGCCAAGATGAACAGCTTATGGGCCCAAATCAGCCCCAGCATTTT.